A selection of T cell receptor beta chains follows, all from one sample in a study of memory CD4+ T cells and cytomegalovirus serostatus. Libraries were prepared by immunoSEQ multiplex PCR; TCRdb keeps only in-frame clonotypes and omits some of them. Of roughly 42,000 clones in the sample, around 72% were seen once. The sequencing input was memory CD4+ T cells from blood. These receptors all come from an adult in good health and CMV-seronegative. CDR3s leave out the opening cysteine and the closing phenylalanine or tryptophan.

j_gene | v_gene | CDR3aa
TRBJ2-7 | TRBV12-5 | ASAVIYEQY
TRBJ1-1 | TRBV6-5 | ASIRQGNTEAF
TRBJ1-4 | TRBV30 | AWAGQRNEKLF
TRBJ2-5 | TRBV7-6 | ASSLARRETQY
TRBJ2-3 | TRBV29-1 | SVEPRDTTDTQY
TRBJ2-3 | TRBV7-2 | ASSLLVRGGSYTDTQY
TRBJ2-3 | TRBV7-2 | ASSLWGGETDTQY
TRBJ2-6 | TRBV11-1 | ASSAGQGKSGANVLT
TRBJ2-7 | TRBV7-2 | ASSGGFGSYEQY
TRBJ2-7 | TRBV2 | ASSQGLLYEQY
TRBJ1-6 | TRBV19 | ASSSGTENSPLH
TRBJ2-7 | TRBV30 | AIRVSYEQY
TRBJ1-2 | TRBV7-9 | ASSLDVGGGYT
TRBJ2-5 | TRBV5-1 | ASNRQGTETQY
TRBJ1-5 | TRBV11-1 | ASSFRDQPQH
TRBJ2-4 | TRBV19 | ASSARDIQY
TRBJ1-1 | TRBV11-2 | ASSSTDRNTEAF
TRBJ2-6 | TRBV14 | ASSLSGANVLT
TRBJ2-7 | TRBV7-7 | ASSPLTGPSSEQY
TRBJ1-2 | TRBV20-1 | SASKGTYT
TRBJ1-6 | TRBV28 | ASSLLGGSYNSPLH
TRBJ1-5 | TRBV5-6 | ASSLQGSDQPQH
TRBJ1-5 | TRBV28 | ASEGTGHQPQH
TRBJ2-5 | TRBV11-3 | ASSPAGGSQETQY
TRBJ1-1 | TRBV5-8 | ASSFYGESEAF
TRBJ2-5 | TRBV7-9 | ASRQDRRQETQY
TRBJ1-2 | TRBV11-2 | ASSPDRNYGYT
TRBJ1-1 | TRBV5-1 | ASRADGGNSYTEAF
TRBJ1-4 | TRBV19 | ASNSNGAQEKLF
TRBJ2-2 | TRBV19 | ASSSKNSYGELF
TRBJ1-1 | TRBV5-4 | ASSYGQGDTEAF
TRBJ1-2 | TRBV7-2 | ASSSFNRGGYT
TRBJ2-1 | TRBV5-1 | ASSNQGATYNEQF
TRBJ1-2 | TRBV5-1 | ASSLATVGADYGYT
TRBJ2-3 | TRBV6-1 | ASMETLQGTQY
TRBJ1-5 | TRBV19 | ASSPSSGGQGNQPQH
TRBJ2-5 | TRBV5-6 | ASSEYSRRDRYQETQY
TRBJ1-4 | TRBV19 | ASSETGRRNEKLF
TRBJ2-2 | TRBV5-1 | ASSLVGQGFTGELF
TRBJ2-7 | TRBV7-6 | ASSLVAGGTTPYEQY
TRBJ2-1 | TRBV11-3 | ASSPLGGRGYNEQF
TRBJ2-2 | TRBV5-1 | ASSVKTGPTGELF
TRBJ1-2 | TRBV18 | ASSPLGAVDYGYT
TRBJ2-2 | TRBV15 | ATREQGTGELF
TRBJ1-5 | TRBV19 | ASSTVANQPQH
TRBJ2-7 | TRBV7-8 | ASSLDGMEQY
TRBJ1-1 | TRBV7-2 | ASSFSGLNGEAF
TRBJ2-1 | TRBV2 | ASQGGTENSEQF
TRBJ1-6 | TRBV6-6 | ASSYGRDRASPLH
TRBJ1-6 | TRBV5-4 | ASSSFSLGSPLH
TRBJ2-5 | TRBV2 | ASRRTGAQETQY
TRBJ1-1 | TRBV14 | ASSSPPEGGDRDTEAF
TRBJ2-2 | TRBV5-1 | ASSLALDTGELF
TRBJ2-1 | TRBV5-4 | ASSAIRLAGNEQF
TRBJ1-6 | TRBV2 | ASTRTGVNSPLH
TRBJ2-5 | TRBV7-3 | ASSLTSGGGETQY
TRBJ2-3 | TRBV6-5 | ASSRDLTDTQY
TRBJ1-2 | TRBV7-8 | ASLGKKSLLNYGYT
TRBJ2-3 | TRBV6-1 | ASRGNTDTQY
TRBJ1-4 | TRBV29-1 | SVVEAGNEKLF